This T cell receptor (beta chain) was found in a study of blood T cell repertoires in COVID-19. The wider study: The study drew acute and convalescent COVID-19 samples from the United States, Italy and Spain. In each case, the material was cDNA or gDNA derived from T cells, B-cell-depleted T cells, or PBMCs.

The CDR3 runs to 15 residues. Trimming pared 4 bases from V and 0 bases from J, leaving 11 bases between. Per the germline V gene, CDR1 is SGDLS and CDR2 is YYNGEE. How the authors handled the data: Amplification of reference gene primers was used by the study to estimate nucleated cell counts. Repertoires were generated with immunoSEQ multiplex PCR, while TCRdb's copy carries only in-frame clones and drops some. The V and J calls and clone size are taken from that table; D and trimming were inferred from the DNA. The sample carries 65,000 to 90,000 clones, about nine tenths recorded once. The chain joins TRBV9 to TRBJ2-1, with D possibly matching TRBD2 (6 bases). The sample comprised peripheral blood. The clonotype originates from a human donor in a cohort sampled during active COVID-19. For the CDR3, the DNA is TGTGCCAGCAGCTCGGCGGGGAGCTCCTACAATGAGCAGTTCTTC. Translated, it gives CASSSAGSSYNEQFF. The full variable domain, rest sourced from reference TRBV9 and TRBJ2-1, is DSGVTQTPKHLITATGQRVTLRCSPRSGDLSVYWYQQSLDQGLQFLIQYYNGEERAKGNILERFSAQQFPDLHSELNLSSLELGDSALYFCASSSAGSSYNEQFFGPGTRLTVL.